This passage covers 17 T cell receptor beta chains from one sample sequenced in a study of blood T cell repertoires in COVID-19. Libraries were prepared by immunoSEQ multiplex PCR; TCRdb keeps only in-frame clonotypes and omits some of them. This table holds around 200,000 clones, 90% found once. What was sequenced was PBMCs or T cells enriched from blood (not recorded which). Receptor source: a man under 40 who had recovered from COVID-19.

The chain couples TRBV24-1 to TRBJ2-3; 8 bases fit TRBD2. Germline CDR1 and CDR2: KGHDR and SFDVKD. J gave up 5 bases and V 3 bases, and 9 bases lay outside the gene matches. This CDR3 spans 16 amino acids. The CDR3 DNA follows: TGTGCCACCAGTGATAGGAGCGGGAGAATAGGAGATACGCAGTATTTT. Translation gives CATSDRSGRIGDTQYF.

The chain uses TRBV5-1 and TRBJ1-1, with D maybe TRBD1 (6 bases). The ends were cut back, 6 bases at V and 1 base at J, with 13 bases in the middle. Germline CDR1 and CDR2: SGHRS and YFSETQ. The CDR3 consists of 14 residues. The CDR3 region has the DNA TGCGCCAGCACCCGGGACAACGCGAACACTGAAGCTTTCTTT. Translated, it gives CASTRDNANTEAFF.

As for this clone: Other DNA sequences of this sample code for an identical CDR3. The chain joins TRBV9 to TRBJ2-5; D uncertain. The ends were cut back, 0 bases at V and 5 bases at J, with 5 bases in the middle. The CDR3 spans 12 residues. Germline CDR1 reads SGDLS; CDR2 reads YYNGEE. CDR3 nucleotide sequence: TGTGCCAGCAGCGTAGCCGGGGAGACCCAGTACTTC. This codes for CASSVAGETQYF. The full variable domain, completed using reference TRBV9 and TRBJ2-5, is DSGVTQTPKHLITATGQRVTLRCSPRSGDLSVYWYQQSLDQGLQFLIQYYNGEERAKGNILERFSAQQFPDLHSELNLSSLELGDSALYFCASSVAGETQYFGPGTRLLVL.

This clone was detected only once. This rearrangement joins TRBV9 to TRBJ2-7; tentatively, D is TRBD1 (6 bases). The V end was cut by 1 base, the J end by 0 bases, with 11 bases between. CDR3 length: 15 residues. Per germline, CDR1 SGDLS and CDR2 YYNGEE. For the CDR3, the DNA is TGTGCCAGCAGCGTATCGGGACAAAGCTCCTACGAGCAGTACTTC. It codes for CASSVSGQSSYEQYF.

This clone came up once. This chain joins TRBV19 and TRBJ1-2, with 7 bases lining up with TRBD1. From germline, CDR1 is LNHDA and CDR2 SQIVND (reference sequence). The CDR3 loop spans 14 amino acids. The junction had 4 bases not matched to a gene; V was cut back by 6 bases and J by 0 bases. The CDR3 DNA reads TGTGCCAGTAGGGACAGGCCAACTAACTATGGCTACACCTTC. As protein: CASRDRPTNYGYTF.

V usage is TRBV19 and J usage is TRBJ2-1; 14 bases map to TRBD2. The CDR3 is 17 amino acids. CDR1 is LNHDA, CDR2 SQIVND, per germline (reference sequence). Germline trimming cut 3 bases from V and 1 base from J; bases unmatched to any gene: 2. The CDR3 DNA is TGTGCCAGTAGTATCAGACTAGCGGGAGGGTCCTACAATGAGCAGTTCTTC. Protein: CASSIRLAGGSYNEQFF. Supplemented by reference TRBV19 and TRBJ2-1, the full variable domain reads DGGITQSPKYLFRKEGQNVTLSCEQNLNHDAMYWYRQDPGQGLRLIYYSQIVNDFQKGDIAEGYSVSREKKESFPLTVTSAQKNPTAFYLCASSIRLAGGSYNEQFFGPGTRLTVL.

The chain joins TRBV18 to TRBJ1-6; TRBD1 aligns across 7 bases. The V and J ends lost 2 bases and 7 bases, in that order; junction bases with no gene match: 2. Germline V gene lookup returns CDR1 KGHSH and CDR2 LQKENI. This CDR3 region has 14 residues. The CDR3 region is CASSPGTANSPLHF. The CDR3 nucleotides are TGTGCCAGCTCACCAGGGACAGCGAATTCACCCCTCCACTTT.

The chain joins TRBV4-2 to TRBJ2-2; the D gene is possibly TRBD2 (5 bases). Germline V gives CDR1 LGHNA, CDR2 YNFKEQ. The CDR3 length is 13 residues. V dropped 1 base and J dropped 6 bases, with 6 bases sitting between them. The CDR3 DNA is TGTGCCAGCAGCCAAGGAGGGCCCGGGGAGCTGTTTTTT. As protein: CASSQGGPGELFF.

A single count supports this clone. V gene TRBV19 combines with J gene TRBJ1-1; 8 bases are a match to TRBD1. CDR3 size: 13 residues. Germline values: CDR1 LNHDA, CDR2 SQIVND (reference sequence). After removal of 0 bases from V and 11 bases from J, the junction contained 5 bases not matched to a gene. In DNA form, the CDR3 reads TGTGCCAGTAGTATAGATTCAGGGGGCGACGCTTTCTTT. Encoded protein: CASSIDSGGDAFF.

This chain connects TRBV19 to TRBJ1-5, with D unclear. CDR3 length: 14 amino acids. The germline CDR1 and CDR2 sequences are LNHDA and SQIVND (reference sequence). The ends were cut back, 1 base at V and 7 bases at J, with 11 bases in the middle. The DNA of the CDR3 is TGTGCCAGTAGTATAGGGCCGAGAGGACAGCCCCAGCATTTT. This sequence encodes CASSIGPRGQPQHF.

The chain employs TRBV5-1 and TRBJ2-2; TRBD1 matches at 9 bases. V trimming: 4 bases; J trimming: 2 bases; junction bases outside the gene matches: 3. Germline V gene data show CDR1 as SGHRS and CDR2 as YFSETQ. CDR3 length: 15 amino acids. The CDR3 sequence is CASSTGQGNTGELFF. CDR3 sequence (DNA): TGCGCCAGCAGCACGGGACAGGGAAACACCGGGGAGCTGTTTTTT.

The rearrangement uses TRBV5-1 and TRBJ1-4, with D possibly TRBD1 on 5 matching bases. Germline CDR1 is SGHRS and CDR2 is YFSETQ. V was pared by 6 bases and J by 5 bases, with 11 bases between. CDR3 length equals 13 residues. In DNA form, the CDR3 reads TGCGCCAGCACCTGGGGGGGGAATGAAAAACTGTTTTTT. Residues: CASTWGGNEKLFF.

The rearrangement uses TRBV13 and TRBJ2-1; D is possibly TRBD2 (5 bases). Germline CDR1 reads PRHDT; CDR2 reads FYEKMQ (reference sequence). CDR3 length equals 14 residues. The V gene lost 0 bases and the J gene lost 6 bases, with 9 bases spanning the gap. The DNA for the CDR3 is TGTGCCAGCAGCTTAGGCTCTAGCTCCAATGAGCAGTTCTTC. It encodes CASSLGSSSNEQFF.

Here the CDR3 DNA reads TGCGCCAGCAGCCAAGAAATCGGGAATGGGGCCAACGTCCTGACTTTC. Translation: CASSQEIGNGANVLTF. The J gene is TRBJ2-6, the V gene TRBV4-3; D is perhaps TRBD2 (5 bases). CDR1 and CDR2 from the germline V gene are LGHNA and YSLEER. The CDR3 loop spans 16 amino acids. Trimming pared 0 bases from V and 3 bases from J, leaving 9 bases between.

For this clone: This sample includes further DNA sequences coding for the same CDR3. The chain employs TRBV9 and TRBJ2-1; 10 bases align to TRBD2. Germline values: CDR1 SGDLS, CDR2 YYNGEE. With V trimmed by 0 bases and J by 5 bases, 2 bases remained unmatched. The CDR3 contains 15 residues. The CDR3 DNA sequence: TGTGCCAGCAGCGTAGTAGCGGGAGGTCACAATGAGCAGTTCTTC. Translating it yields CASSVVAGGHNEQFF.

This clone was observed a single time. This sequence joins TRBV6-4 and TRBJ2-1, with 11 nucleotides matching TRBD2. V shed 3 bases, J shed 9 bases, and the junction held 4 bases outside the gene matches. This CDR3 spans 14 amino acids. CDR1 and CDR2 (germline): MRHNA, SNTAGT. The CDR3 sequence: CASSELAGAGEQFF. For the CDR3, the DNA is TGTGCCAGCAGTGAACTAGCGGGAGCGGGTGAGCAGTTCTTC.

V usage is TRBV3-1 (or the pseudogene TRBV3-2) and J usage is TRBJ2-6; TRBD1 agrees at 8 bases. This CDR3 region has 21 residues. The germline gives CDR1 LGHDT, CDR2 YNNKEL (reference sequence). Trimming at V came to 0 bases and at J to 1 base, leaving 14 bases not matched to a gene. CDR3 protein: CASSQDGAGGLISSGANVLTF. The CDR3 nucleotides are TGTGCCAGCAGCCAAGATGGCGCAGGGGGCTTAATTTCATCTGGGGCCAACGTCCTGACTTTC.